A single T cell receptor beta chain is shown here with its context. Cohort allocation depended upon clinical history that participants reported. This sample stems from a study of blood T cell repertoires in COVID-19. The wider study: Researchers got acute and convalescent COVID-19 samples from the United States, Italy and Spain.

CDR3 length equals 14 residues. Trimming stripped 0 bases from V and 10 bases from J, with 13 bases between. The germline gives CDR1 MNHEY, CDR2 SVGEGT. The table came from immunoSEQ multiplex PCR; TCRdb's copy has only in-frame clones and leaves some out. The table records 140,000 to 150,000 clones, around 87% of them present only once. Source material: PBMCs or T cells enriched from blood (not recorded which). The chain employs TRBV6-2 or TRBV6-3 and TRBJ2-1, with D perhaps TRBD1 (6 bases). The source of this sequence is a woman in her 30s with acute COVID-19. The DNA of the CDR3 is TGTGCCAGCAGTTACTCGGCAGGGGCCAGCGAGCAGTTCTTC. It specifies CASSYSAGASEQFF.